Below are 24 T cell receptor beta chains sequenced from a single sample in a study of T cell responses to AZD1222 COVID-19 vaccine. Method: immunoSEQ multiplex PCR; TCRdb's copy keeps in-frame clones and lacks some. The sample yields some 180,000 clones, more than 80% seen once. The material was peripheral blood, obtained 28 days after the second dose of the MenACWY control vaccine. All receptors derive from an adult who received the MenACWY meningococcal vaccine as a control.

This clone was observed a handful of times. CDR3 amino acids: CASREGGDSPLHF. DNA of the CDR3: TGTGCCAGCAGAGAGGGGGGTGATTCACCCCTCCACTTT. V usage is TRBV7-9 and J usage is TRBJ1-6, with D possibly matching TRBD1 (6 bases). Trimming took off 6 bases at V and 8 bases at J, with 11 bases between the two ends. This CDR3 is 13 amino acids long. The germline CDR1 and CDR2 sequences are SEHNR and FQNEAQ (reference sequence).

The chain employs TRBV9 and TRBJ1-2; D not certain. Germline V gene data show CDR1 as SGDLS and CDR2 as YYNGEE. The CDR3 consists of 12 residues. Trimming stripped 4 bases from V and 8 bases from J, with 12 bases between. As DNA, the CDR3 is TGTGCCAGCAGCCCCACGGCGGCGGGCTACACCTTC. Translating gives CASSPTAAGYTF.

V usage is TRBV6-5 and J usage is TRBJ1-5; tentative D call: TRBD1 (6 bases). V lost 6 bases and J lost 0, with 12 bases in between. The germline CDR1 and CDR2 sequences are MNHEY and SVGAGI. This CDR3 is 15 amino acids long. CDR3 bases: TGTGCCAGCAGGAGGACAGTGGGTAGCAATCAGCCCCAGCATTTT. Translation gives CASRRTVGSNQPQHF.

This chain uses TRBV12-5 with TRBJ2-5; tentative D call: TRBD1 (6 bases). The CDR3 loop spans 15 amino acids. Trimming took off 6 bases at V and 5 bases at J, with 19 bases between the two ends. In germline, CDR1 is LGHNT, CDR2 FRNRAP. Written as DNA, the CDR3 is TGTGCTAGTGGGTCGGACAGCACCAACGGGGAGACCCAGTACTTC. Translated, it gives CASGSDSTNGETQYF.

The chain is built from TRBV19 and TRBJ2-1; the D is unclear. Trimming cost V 8 bases and J 3 bases, with 14 bases left between them. This CDR3 spans 14 amino acids. The germline V gene encodes CDR1 LNHDA and CDR2 SQIVND (reference sequence). CDR3 coding DNA: TGTGCCAGTTCGTCACCCGGGCTCTACAATGAGCAGTTCTTC. This codes for CASSSPGLYNEQFF.

This chain joins TRBV4-2 and TRBJ2-1, with 7 bases lining up with TRBD2. CDR3 size: 20 residues. In germline, CDR1 is LGHNA, CDR2 YNFKEQ. After removal of 2 bases from V and 2 bases from J, the junction contained 18 bases not matched to a gene. The CDR3 DNA sequence: TGTGCCAGCAGCCAATCGGCGACGCAAGGGTTGCTAGCGGCCTACAATGAGCAGTTCTTC. Translation gives CASSQSATQGLLAAYNEQFF.

The chain couples TRBV4-2 to TRBJ2-3, with 9 bases aligning to TRBD2. V lost 2 bases and J lost 5; bases outside the gene matches: 11. Germline values: CDR1 LGHNA, CDR2 YNFKEQ. The CDR3 is 17 amino acids. CDR3 amino acids: CASSQFHGTSNKDTQYF. DNA of the CDR3: TGTGCCAGCAGCCAATTCCACGGGACTAGCAATAAAGATACGCAGTATTTT.

This clone is a singleton in its sample. The CDR3 coding sequence is TGTGCCATCAGTGAGGGACTGGGACTAGATGTTGGAGGTGAGCAGTTCTTC. Encoded protein: CAISEGLGLDVGGEQFF. The rearrangement joins TRBV10-3 to TRBJ2-1; 8 bases align to TRBD2. CDR1 and CDR2 from the germline V gene are ENHRY and SYGVKD. The CDR3 runs 17 residues. The ends lost 2 bases at V and 9 bases at J; junction bases unmatched: 15.

The CDR3 is CASSARRLAGEEQYF. The CDR3 DNA follows: TGTGCCAGCAGCGCTCGTCGACTAGCGGGCGAGGAGCAGTACTTC. The chain has TRBV11-1 and TRBJ2-7; TRBD2 aligns across 10 bases. Germline V gene data show CDR1 as SGHAT and CDR2 as FQDESV (reference sequence). This CDR3 is built from 15 residues. The junction had 11 bases not matched to a gene; V was cut back by 5 bases and J by 7 bases.

The chain employs TRBV2 and TRBJ2-3; TRBD1 matches 8 bases. Germline-derived CDR1 and CDR2 are SNHLY and FYNNEI. The junction had 3 bases not matched to a gene; V was cut back by 6 bases and J by 1 base. The length of the CDR3 is 14 residues. The CDR3 loop reads CASRMGQGTDTQYF. The CDR3, as DNA: TGTGCCAGCAGAATGGGACAGGGCACAGATACGCAGTATTTT.

V gene TRBV5-1 combines with J gene TRBJ2-5; no reliable D call. The germline V gene has CDR1 SGHRS and CDR2 YFSETQ. V dropped 4 bases and J dropped 4 bases, with 20 bases sitting between them. CDR3 size: 16 residues. CDR3 residues: CASSLSSARELETQYF. The CDR3, as DNA: TGCGCCAGCAGCCTCAGCAGTGCCCGCGAACTAGAGACCCAGTACTTC. The full variable domain, its missing parts supplied by reference TRBV5-1 and TRBJ2-5, is KAGVTQTPRYLIKTRGQQVTLSCSPISGHRSVSWYQQTPGQGLQFLFEYFSETQRNKGNFPGRFSGRQFSNSRSEMNVSTLELGDSALYLCASSLSSARELETQYFGPGTRLLVL.

The rearrangement joins TRBV28 to TRBJ1-2; TRBD1 is a possible D gene (6 bases). This CDR3 has 14 amino acids. Per the germline V gene, CDR1 is MDHEN and CDR2 is SYDVKM. The V end was cut by 10 bases, the J end by 4 bases, with 19 bases between. The DNA for the CDR3 is TGTGCCACCAGACTGACAGGTGGCCTCTATGGCTACACCTTC. It specifies CATRLTGGLYGYTF.

The rearrangement links TRBV30 to TRBJ1-3, with D uncertain. V was clipped by 6 bases and J by 0 bases, with 9 bases between them. CDR1 is GTSNPN, CDR2 SVGIG, per germline (reference sequence). This CDR3 region has 13 residues. The CDR3, as DNA: TGTGCCTGTGAGCCCCGCTCTGGAAACACCATATATTTT. It is translated as CACEPRSGNTIYF.

The rearrangement uses TRBV6-2 or TRBV6-3 and TRBJ1-2; 9 nucleotides match TRBD1. CDR1 and CDR2 from the germline V gene are MNHEY and SVGEGT. This CDR3 contains 14 residues. The V gene end was trimmed by 5 bases and the J gene end by 3 bases; junction bases not matched to a gene: 4. CDR3 nucleotide sequence: TGTGCCAGCAGTGACCGGGACAGGGACTATGGCTACACCTTC. It codes for CASSDRDRDYGYTF.

The chain couples TRBV30 to TRBJ1-1; no clear D gene. The CDR3 spans 14 residues. V was pared by 0 bases and J by 5 bases, with 13 bases between. Germline CDR1 and CDR2: GTSNPN and SVGIG (reference sequence). The CDR3, as DNA: TGTGCCTGGAGTGTCACCCCGCTTGAGACTGAAGCTTTCTTT. It is translated as CAWSVTPLETEAFF.

The chain couples TRBV5-1 to TRBJ2-1; the D gene is possibly TRBD2 (5 bases). Germline-derived CDR1 and CDR2 are SGHRS and YFSETQ. V gave up 0 bases and J gave up 7 bases, with 14 bases separating them. The CDR3 is 15 amino acids. CDR3 in amino acids: CASSLVSRRGNEQFF. CDR3 DNA sequence: TGCGCCAGCAGCTTGGTCAGTCGACGAGGGAATGAGCAGTTCTTC.

The CDR3 loop is CASSQVGVGSGANVLTF. The CDR3 nucleotides are TGTGCCAGCAGCCAAGTCGGGGTTGGGTCTGGGGCCAACGTCCTGACTTTC. The chain joins TRBV4-2 to TRBJ2-6, with D possibly TRBD2 on 5 matching bases. Germline loops: CDR1 LGHNA, CDR2 YNFKEQ. The CDR3 is made up of 17 amino acids. With 1 base removed from V and 1 base from J, the gap between germline ends came to 11 bases.

The J gene is TRBJ1-6, the V gene TRBV5-1; D not resolved. CDR3 length equals 15 residues. Germline CDR1 reads SGHRS; CDR2 reads YFSETQ. V gave up 0 bases and J gave up 7 bases, with 11 bases separating them. The CDR3: CASSLGAHWNSPLHF. The DNA for the CDR3 is TGCGCCAGCAGCTTGGGGGCTCATTGGAATTCACCCCTCCACTTT. Together with reference TRBV5-1 and TRBJ1-6, the CDR3 gives the full variable domain: KAGVTQTPRYLIKTRGQQVTLSCSPISGHRSVSWYQQTPGQGLQFLFEYFSETQRNKGNFPGRFSGRQFSNSRSEMNVSTLELGDSALYLCASSLGAHWNSPLHFGNGTRLTVT.

The V call is TRBV7-3, the J call TRBJ1-1; D is possibly TRBD1 (6 bases). CDR1 and CDR2 (germline): SGHTA, FQGTGA. Deletions cut 5 bases from V and 2 bases from J, with 9 bases between. CDR3 length: 13 amino acids. CDR3: CASSPQGNTEAFF. CDR3 DNA: TGTGCCAGCAGCCCACAGGGAAACACTGAAGCTTTCTTT.

The CDR3 is CASSEMAQGFYGYTF. CDR3 in DNA: TGTGCCAGCAGTGAAATGGCACAAGGCTTCTATGGCTACACCTTC. The chain couples TRBV2 to TRBJ1-2; no firm D call. Germline lookup yields CDR1 SNHLY and CDR2 FYNNEI. Trimming took off 2 bases at V and 4 bases at J, with 14 bases between the two ends. The CDR3 spans 15 residues.

V is TRBV9 and J is TRBJ1-3; D is possibly TRBD1 (6 bases). Trimming removed 0 bases from V and 7 bases from J, with 14 bases in between. Germline CDR1 SGDLS, CDR2 YYNGEE. The CDR3 spans 15 residues. CDR3 residues: CASSVEGGPSNTIYF. The CDR3 nucleotides are TGTGCCAGCAGCGTAGAGGGGGGACCGTCCAACACCATATATTTT.

The chain joins TRBV11-2 to TRBJ2-7, with 12 bases that match TRBD2. Germline loops: CDR1 SGHAT, CDR2 FQNNGV. Unmatched junction bases numbered 8, after V lost 4 bases and J lost 1 base. The CDR3 runs to 17 residues. CDR3 bases: TGTGCCAGCAGCTCAGGACTAGCGGGAAGAATTTCCTACGAGCAGTACTTC. As protein: CASSSGLAGRISYEQYF.

The V call is TRBV7-6, the J call TRBJ1-2, with D possibly TRBD1 on 5 matching bases. V was clipped by 5 bases and J by 1 base, with 11 bases between them. Germline V gene sequence: CDR1 SGHVS, CDR2 FNYEAQ. The CDR3 runs to 14 residues. The CDR3 loop reads CASSPSGDNYGYTF. CDR3 sequence (DNA): TGTGCCAGCAGCCCTTCGGGGGATAACTATGGCTACACCTTC.

V gene TRBV30 combines with J gene TRBJ1-6; weak D call: TRBD1 (5 bases). Trimming shortened V by 3 bases and J by 8 bases, and 17 bases separated the two germline ends. CDR3 length: 15 residues. CDR1 is GTSNPN and CDR2 is SVGIG in the germline V gene (reference sequence). The CDR3 protein is CAWRGPGPPDSPLHF. Here the CDR3 DNA reads TGTGCCTGGAGAGGACCGGGACCGCCGGATTCACCCCTCCACTTT.